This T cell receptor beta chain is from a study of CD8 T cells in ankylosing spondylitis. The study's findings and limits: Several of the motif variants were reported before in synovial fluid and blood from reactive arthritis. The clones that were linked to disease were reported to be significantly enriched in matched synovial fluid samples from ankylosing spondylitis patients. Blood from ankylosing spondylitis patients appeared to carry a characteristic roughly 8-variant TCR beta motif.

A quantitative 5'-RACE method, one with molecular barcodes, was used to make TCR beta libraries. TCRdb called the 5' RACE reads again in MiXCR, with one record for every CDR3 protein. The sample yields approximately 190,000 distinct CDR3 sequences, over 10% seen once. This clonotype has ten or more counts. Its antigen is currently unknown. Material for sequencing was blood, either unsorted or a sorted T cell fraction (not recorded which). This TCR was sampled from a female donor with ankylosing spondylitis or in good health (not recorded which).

Here the CDR3 DNA reads TGTGCCAGCAGCCCCCTGGCCCGCACCCAGTTCTTC. This codes for CASSPLARTQFF. V usage is TRBV12-3 or TRBV12-4 and J usage is TRBJ2-1; no firm D call. The V end was cut by 6 bases, the J end by 13 bases, with 16 bases between. The CDR3 consists of 12 residues.